A single sample is the source of the 15 T cell receptor beta chains below, sequenced in a study of shared clonotypes between healthy human individuals. Measured with immunoSEQ multiplex PCR; TCRdb has only the in-frame clones, and not every one. Counted here are fewer than 1.6 million clones, 97% to 99% occurring once; the ten biggest clones make up roughly 0.35%. Specimen: naive CD4+ T cells sorted from blood. Subset meaning: CD45RA+ positively selected. The receptors here all came from a man between 25 and 39 years old in good health.

The chain combines TRBV28 with TRBJ2-3, with 11 bases identical to TRBD2. The CDR3 runs to 16 residues. Germline V gene sequence: CDR1 MDHEN, CDR2 SYDVKM. After removal of 10 bases from V and 6 bases from J, the junction contained 15 bases not matched to a gene. The CDR3 DNA follows: TGTGCCACCTCCCCTAGCGGGAGGACCCACACGGATACGCAGTATTTT. This encodes CATSPSGRTHTDTQYF.

This chain connects TRBV19 to TRBJ2-7, with 11 bases fitting TRBD1. Germline V lookup: CDR1 LNHDA, CDR2 SQIVND (reference sequence). The length of the CDR3 is 16 residues. Germline trimming cut 1 base from V and 2 bases from J; bases unmatched to any gene: 4. Written as DNA, the CDR3 is TGTGCCAGTAGTATAGGTCCGGGACAGGGGGCCTACGAGCAGTACTTC. Amino acids: CASSIGPGQGAYEQYF.

A word on this clone: Other DNA sequences of this sample code for an identical CDR3. The chain carries TRBV11-2 and TRBJ2-2; D is unclear. V shed 5 bases and J shed 2 bases, with 6 bases lying between them. The CDR3 runs 13 residues. Germline V CDR1 and CDR2: SGHAT, FQNNGV. CDR3 nucleotides: TGTGCCAGCAGCCTGACTAACACCGGGGAGCTGTTTTTT. Translating it yields CASSLTNTGELFF.

This clone was counted once. The rearrangement uses TRBV11-2 and TRBJ1-5; 9 bases align to TRBD1. The ends lost 5 bases at V and 2 bases at J; junction bases unmatched: 4. Germline CDR1 SGHAT, CDR2 FQNNGV. This CDR3 is built from 15 residues. CDR3 bases: TGTGCCAGCAGCACGGGACAGGGTGGCAATCAGCCCCAGCATTTT. Amino acid sequence: CASSTGQGGNQPQHF.

This clone came up once. The chain carries TRBV5-4 and TRBJ2-1, with D possibly TRBD1 on 5 matching bases. This CDR3 has 14 residues. V was trimmed by 4 bases and J by 8 bases, leaving 16 bases between them. Germline CDR1 and CDR2: SGHNT and YYREEE (reference sequence). Written as DNA, the CDR3 is TGTGCCAGCAGCGAGACAGCCTTCCTGCATGAGCAGTTCTTC. Protein product: CASSETAFLHEQFF.

This chain connects TRBV29-1 to TRBJ2-1, with TRBD2 as a possible D gene (6 bases). Trimming left V 4 bases short and J 3 bases short, with 10 bases between. This CDR3 has 13 residues. In germline, CDR1 is SQVTM, CDR2 ANQGSEA. This chain's CDR3 is CSVGRDHYNEQFF. In DNA form, the CDR3 reads TGCAGCGTTGGGAGGGACCACTACAATGAGCAGTTCTTC.

V gene TRBV6-1 combines with J gene TRBJ2-2; D is perhaps TRBD1 (6 bases). Germline V gene sequence: CDR1 MNHNS, CDR2 SASEGT. The V end was cut by 8 bases, the J end by 5 bases, with 18 bases between. This CDR3 spans 15 amino acids. The CDR3 DNA follows: TGTGCCAGCGGCTTAAAACTTAGGGGGACCGGGGAGCTGTTTTTT. Protein product: CASGLKLRGTGELFF.

The V gene is TRBV18, the J gene TRBJ2-7, with D unclear. The CDR3 loop spans 12 amino acids. The ends were cut back, 6 bases at V and 2 bases at J, with 8 bases in the middle. Looked up from germline, CDR1 is KGHSH and CDR2 is LQKENI. CDR3 residues: CASSKQAYEQYF. CDR3 nucleotide sequence: TGTGCCAGCTCGAAGCAGGCCTACGAGCAGTACTTC.

The V and J genes are TRBV30 and TRBJ1-2; 7 bases align to TRBD1. The CDR3 runs to 13 residues. CDR1 and CDR2 (germline): GTSNPN, SVGIG (reference sequence). The trim removed 2 bases at V and 4 bases at J, leaving 4 bases unmatched. The CDR3 DNA follows: TGTGCCTGGAGTAGGGACAGCCCCTATGGCTACACCTTC. It specifies CAWSRDSPYGYTF.

The CDR3 region has the DNA TGTGCCAGCAGCTTAGAGCCCCTTCAAGCCTACGAGCAGTACTTC. Its protein is CASSLEPLQAYEQYF. The V and J genes are TRBV7-2 and TRBJ2-7; D gene ambiguous. Germline CDR1 reads SGHTA; CDR2 reads FQGNSA. V lost 1 base, J lost 2 bases, and 12 bases lay in between. There are 15 residues in the CDR3.

The rearrangement joins TRBV6-1 to TRBJ2-1; D is possibly TRBD1 (5 bases). The CDR3 is 15 residues long. From germline, CDR1 is MNHNS and CDR2 SASEGT. V shed 2 bases and J shed 3 bases, with 11 bases lying between them. The CDR3 DNA follows: TGTGCCAGCAGTGAAAGGGGCAGGTACTACAATGAGCAGTTCTTC. Translating it yields CASSERGRYYNEQFF.

This sequence joins TRBV10-1 and TRBJ2-3; D perhaps matches TRBD2 (5 bases). This CDR3 has 17 amino acids. The germline V gene has CDR1 WNHNN and CDR2 SYGVQD (reference sequence). V lost 7 bases and J lost 3, with 23 bases in between. CDR3 loop: CASKNQTRVPSTDTQYF. The CDR3 bases are TGCGCCAGCAAGAATCAAACTAGAGTCCCGTCTACAGATACGCAGTATTTT.

The chain couples TRBV29-1 to TRBJ2-2; D tentatively fits TRBD1 or TRBD2 (5 bases each). CDR3 size: 14 residues. Trimming took 8 bases from V and 4 from J, leaving 17 bases between them. From germline, CDR1 is SQVTM and CDR2 ANQGSEA. The CDR3 DNA sequence: TGCAGCAGCTCAGGGTTGGGGGTCACCGGGGAGCTGTTTTTT. Its translation: CSSSGLGVTGELFF.

The V and J genes are TRBV7-2 and TRBJ2-1, with D perhaps TRBD1 (5 bases). V was cut by 1 base and J by 5 bases, with 6 bases left in between. CDR1 and CDR2 (germline): SGHTA, FQGNSA. This CDR3 spans 13 amino acids. Here the CDR3 reads CASSLGQNNEQFF. The CDR3 DNA sequence: TGTGCCAGCAGCTTAGGACAGAACAATGAGCAGTTCTTC.

The rearrangement joins TRBV10-3 to TRBJ1-2; TRBD1 matches 7 bases. Losses at the gene ends were 0 bases for V and 0 bases for J; bases not matched to a gene: 10. Germline V lookup: CDR1 ENHRY, CDR2 SYGVKD. The CDR3 consists of 18 residues. This CDR3 reads CAISESTLGGTANYGYTF. The CDR3 DNA follows: TGTGCCATCAGTGAGTCGACCCTCGGGGGGACAGCTAACTATGGCTACACCTTC.